These 27 T cell receptor beta chains were all obtained from the same sample, sequenced in a study of blood T cell repertoires in COVID-19. Sequenced by immunoSEQ multiplex PCR; TCRdb stores in-frame clones only, minus some. In the table there are approximately 19,000 clones, 85% to 95% of which are singletons. Sequencing input: peripheral blood. These receptors were collected from a human donor in a cohort sampled during active COVID-19.

This chain connects TRBV27 to TRBJ1-6, with a weak D call TRBD1 (5 bases). The V gene's germline CDR1 is MNHEY and CDR2 SMNVEV (reference sequence). Trimming pared 0 bases from V and 4 bases from J, leaving 10 bases between. This CDR3 is built from 16 residues. For the CDR3, the DNA is TGTGCCAGCAGTTTATCTAGGGGTTCTTATAATTCACCCCTCCACTTT. The encoded protein is CASSLSRGSYNSPLHF.

V and J are TRBV5-6 and TRBJ1-2; tentatively, D is TRBD1 (6 bases). The CDR3 totals 15 residues. V was pared by 0 bases and J by 6 bases, with 15 bases between. Germline assignment: CDR1 SGHDT and CDR2 YYEEEE. The CDR3 bases are TGTGCCAGCAGCTTGGCTCCGGACAGAAGGGATGGCTACACCTTC. It is translated as CASSLAPDRRDGYTF.

CDR3 in DNA: TGTGCCAGCAGCTTGGCCAGCGGGGGCACAGATACGCAGTATTTT. It yields the protein CASSLASGGTDTQYF. The genes are TRBV5-4 and TRBJ2-3; 7 positions agree with TRBD2. This CDR3 contains 15 residues. The V and J ends lost 0 bases and 1 base, in that order; junction bases with no gene match: 2. Germline V gene data show CDR1 as SGHNT and CDR2 as YYREEE (reference sequence).

This chain connects TRBV13 to TRBJ2-7, with D possibly matching TRBD2 (5 bases). Germline loops: CDR1 PRHDT, CDR2 FYEKMQ (reference sequence). The V end lost 1 base, the J end lost 2 bases, and 9 bases lay between the germline ends. This CDR3 comprises 14 residues. This CDR3 reads CASSLEGETYEQYF. The CDR3 coding sequence is TGTGCCAGCAGCTTAGAGGGAGAGACCTACGAGCAGTACTTC.

The rearrangement links TRBV7-2 to TRBJ2-7; D is perhaps TRBD1 (6 bases). Deletions cut 2 bases from V and 3 bases from J, with 14 bases between. Germline CDR1 reads SGHTA; CDR2 reads FQGNSA. The CDR3 has 15 residues. The DNA for the CDR3 is TGTGCCAGCAGCTTACGAGGGGGTATAAACTACGAGCAGTACTTC. Residues: CASSLRGGINYEQYF.

The chain couples TRBV4-2 to TRBJ2-3, with TRBD1 matching 9 bases. The CDR3 has 15 amino acids. Germline V gene sequence: CDR1 LGHNA, CDR2 YNFKEQ. V shed 0 bases, J shed 3 bases, and the junction held 1 base outside the gene matches. CDR3 nucleotide sequence: TGTGCCAGCAGCCAAGAGGACAGGGGAACAGATACGCAGTATTTT. This translates into CASSQEDRGTDTQYF.

The genes are TRBV3-1 (or the pseudogene TRBV3-2) and TRBJ2-7; 7 nucleotides match TRBD1. V was pared by 1 base and J by 9 bases, with 18 bases of the junction left unmatched. Germline V gene lookup returns CDR1 LGHDT and CDR2 YNNKEL (reference sequence). The CDR3 runs 17 residues. CDR3 DNA sequence: TGTGCCAGCAGCCAAGCAAAGGGACAGCTTTTATCCTGGGGGCAGTACTTC. It is translated as CASSQAKGQLLSWGQYF.

The chain links TRBV2 to TRBJ1-1, with 7 bases lining up with TRBD1. J gave up 2 bases and V 6 bases, and 6 bases lay outside the gene matches. This CDR3 is 14 amino acids long. The germline V gene has CDR1 SNHLY and CDR2 FYNNEI. The CDR3 region is CASSDGTANTEAFF. The CDR3 DNA sequence: TGTGCCAGCAGCGACGGGACAGCCAACACTGAAGCTTTCTTT. The whole variable domain, remainder taken from reference TRBV2 and TRBJ1-1, is EPEVTQTPSHQVTQMGQEVILRCVPISNHLYFYWYRQILGQKVEFLVSFYNNEISEKSEIFDDQFSVERPDGSNFTLKIRSTKLEDSAMYFCASSDGTANTEAFFGQGTRLTVV.

The chain carries TRBV2 and TRBJ2-1, with D maybe TRBD1 (5 bases). The V gene lost 3 bases and the J gene lost 10 bases, with 13 bases spanning the gap. Germline V lookup: CDR1 SNHLY, CDR2 FYNNEI. CDR3 length: 13 amino acids. CDR3 DNA: TGTGCCAGCAGTGATTACAGGCTTGGGGAGCAGTTCTTC. Protein product: CASSDYRLGEQFF.

This clone has a handful of counts. The CDR3 is CASSRGLVSYNEQFF. For the CDR3, the DNA is TGTGCCAGTAGTAGGGGCCTAGTCTCCTACAATGAGCAGTTCTTC. The chain is built from TRBV19 and TRBJ2-1; possible D gene TRBD1, 5 bases. CDR3 length: 15 residues. Germline loops: CDR1 LNHDA, CDR2 SQIVND (reference sequence). Trimming stripped 4 bases from V and 0 bases from J, with 10 bases between.

The chain recombines TRBV30 with TRBJ1-5, with D possibly TRBD1 on 5 matching bases. Germline V lookup: CDR1 GTSNPN, CDR2 SVGIG (reference sequence). The CDR3 consists of 13 residues. The V gene lost 0 bases and the J gene lost 5 bases, with 8 bases spanning the gap. Here the CDR3 DNA reads TGTGCCTGGAGTGTATCGGGGGATCAGCCCCAGCATTTT. Protein sequence: CAWSVSGDQPQHF.

The gene calls are TRBV6-5 and TRBJ2-7; possible D gene TRBD1, 6 bases. Germline assignment: CDR1 MNHEY and CDR2 SVGAGI. The CDR3 sequence is 15 residues long. The germline V and J ends were trimmed by 6 bases and 4 bases, with 19 bases remaining between them. The CDR3 sequence: CASRTSLNQGYEQYF. The CDR3 bases are TGTGCCAGCAGGACTTCCCTGAACCAGGGGTACGAGCAGTACTTC.

V and J are TRBV6-5 and TRBJ1-3, with D possibly matching TRBD1 (5 bases). Germline CDR1 reads MNHEY; CDR2 reads SVGAGI. The length of the CDR3 is 13 residues. V was pared by 2 bases and J by 3 bases, with 5 bases between. The CDR3 reads CASSYRGGNTIYF. The CDR3 DNA reads TGTGCCAGCAGTTACAGGGGTGGAAACACCATATATTTT.

Comment on this clone: A junction end diverges from the germline sequence, so it may reflect a read error. The chain recombines TRBV29-1 with TRBJ1-2; TRBD1 matches at 10 bases. The germline gives CDR1 SQVTM, CDR2 ANQGSEA. CDR3 length: 15 amino acids. CDR3 protein: CSAEQPGQGVYGYTF. In nucleotides, the CDR3 is TGCAGCGCTGAACAGCCCGGACAGGGGGTCTATGGCTACACCTTC.

The chain uses TRBV28 and TRBJ2-1, with a tentative D call TRBD2 (6 bases). The CDR3 sequence is 17 residues long. V lost 8 bases to trimming and J lost 8 bases, with 28 bases between them. Germline CDR1 and CDR2: MDHEN and SYDVKM. The CDR3 coding sequence is TGTGCCAGCGGCTGGGCCAACCGGGACTGGAGAGGGGATGAGCAGTTCTTC. It translates to CASGWANRDWRGDEQFF.

This chain connects TRBV12-3 or TRBV12-4 to TRBJ2-3; D remains ambiguous. Trimming took off 5 bases at V and 6 bases at J, with 12 bases between the two ends. The CDR3 totals 13 residues. The DNA for the CDR3 is TGTGCCAGCAGTCCCCGGTCATCTGATACGCAGTATTTT. Translated, it gives CASSPRSSDTQYF.

V gene TRBV28 combines with J gene TRBJ1-6; D not resolved. The CDR3 contains 15 residues. Germline V gives CDR1 MDHEN, CDR2 SYDVKM. With 10 bases removed from V and 5 bases from J, the gap between germline ends came to 18 bases. For the CDR3, the DNA is TGTGCCATTCCGGAGGCAGGTGCTAATAATTCACCCCTCCACTTT. Translated, it gives CAIPEAGANNSPLHF. The full variable domain, its missing parts supplied by reference TRBV28 and TRBJ1-6, is DVKVTQSSRYLVKRTGEKVFLECVQDMDHENMFWYRQDPGLGLRLIYFSYDVKMKEKGDIPEGYSVSREKKERFSLILESASTNQTSMYLCAIPEAGANNSPLHFGNGTRLTVT.

The chain links TRBV6-5 to TRBJ2-5; 9 positions match TRBD2. Germline-derived CDR1 and CDR2 are MNHEY and SVGAGI. Trimming at V came to 2 bases and at J to 5 bases, leaving 9 bases not matched to a gene. CDR3 size: 16 residues. The CDR3 DNA follows: TGTGCCAGCAGTTACACAACTAGCGGGTGGAGGGAGACCCAGTACTTC. This gives the protein CASSYTTSGWRETQYF.

This clone was counted a single time. The chain combines TRBV6-5 with TRBJ1-1, with D uncertain. The germline gives CDR1 MNHEY, CDR2 SVGAGI. V was trimmed by 0 bases and J by 3 bases, leaving 5 bases between them. The CDR3 is 13 residues long. The CDR3 DNA follows: TGTGCCAGCAGTTACTCGGAGGACACTGAAGCTTTCTTT. Its translation is CASSYSEDTEAFF.

The chain combines TRBV4-1 with TRBJ2-1; D is possibly TRBD2 (5 bases). The CDR3 runs 15 residues. V was cut by 0 bases and J by 1 base, with 7 bases left in between. Germline V lookup: CDR1 MGHRA, CDR2 YSYEKL. CDR3 in amino acids: CASSQDTGSYNEQFF. DNA of the CDR3: TGCGCCAGCAGCCAAGATACGGGATCCTACAATGAGCAGTTCTTC.

The chain recombines TRBV4-3 with TRBJ1-3; no firm D call. This CDR3 region has 14 residues. The germline CDR1 and CDR2 sequences are LGHNA and YSLEER. V was cut by 1 base and J by 0 bases, with 4 bases left in between. The CDR3: CASSQGYSGNTIYF. In DNA form, the CDR3 reads TGCGCCAGCAGCCAAGGTTACTCTGGAAACACCATATATTTT.

V gene TRBV9 combines with J gene TRBJ1-2; the match to TRBD1 covers 9 bases. V shed 0 bases, J shed 4 bases, and the junction held 13 bases outside the gene matches. Per the germline V gene, CDR1 is SGDLS and CDR2 is YYNGEE. The CDR3 loop spans 18 amino acids. The chain's CDR3 is CASSVDPRDPTGGYGYTF. CDR3 DNA: TGTGCCAGCAGCGTAGATCCCCGAGACCCGACAGGGGGCTATGGCTACACCTTC.

This chain uses TRBV4-3 with TRBJ1-4, with D hard to call. The CDR3 runs to 16 residues. The V end lost 5 bases, the J end lost 3 bases, and 16 bases lay between the germline ends. CDR1 is LGHNA and CDR2 is YSLEER in the germline V gene. In DNA, the CDR3 is TGCGCCAGCAGCGTCCAACGGAGTTTAGCTAATGAAAAACTGTTTTTT. Its translation: CASSVQRSLANEKLFF.

This clone was picked up one time. The rearrangement uses TRBV7-9 and TRBJ1-4; 9 bases agree with TRBD1. Germline CDR1 is SEHNR and CDR2 is FQNEAQ (reference sequence). This CDR3 spans 15 amino acids. V lost 5 bases to trimming and J lost 6 bases; unmatched junction nucleotides: 7. CDR3 coding DNA: TGTGCCAGCAGCCCCCGGGACAGGGTCGATGAAAAACTGTTTTTT. This codes for CASSPRDRVDEKLFF.

The J gene is TRBJ1-1, the V gene TRBV11-3; D is possibly TRBD1 (6 bases). Germline assignment: CDR1 SGHNT and CDR2 YENEEA. V was trimmed by 2 bases and J by 4 bases, leaving 8 bases between them. The CDR3 contains 13 residues. Written as DNA, the CDR3 is TGTGCCAGCAGCTTATTGGGGGCCACTGAAGCTTTCTTT. It translates to CASSLLGATEAFF.

The rearrangement links TRBV6-2 or TRBV6-3 to TRBJ1-5; D is undetermined. CDR3 length: 14 residues. Germline V gene lookup returns CDR1 MNHEY and CDR2 SVGEGT. Deletions cut 4 bases from V and 1 base from J, with 8 bases between. CDR3 protein: CASSSRWSNQPQHF. CDR3 coding DNA: TGTGCCAGCAGTTCACGGTGGAGCAATCAGCCCCAGCATTTT.

J is TRBJ1-5 and V is TRBV6-5; D may be TRBD1 (5 bases). The CDR3 is 14 residues long. V shed 4 bases and J shed 6 bases, with 13 bases lying between them. CDR1 is MNHEY, CDR2 SVGAGI, per germline. For the CDR3, the DNA is TGTGCCAGCAGTTGGCTTCAGGGTGCTCAGCCCCAGCATTTT. It specifies CASSWLQGAQPQHF.